The present entry profiles one T cell receptor beta chain with its context. This record comes from a study of blood T cell repertoires in COVID-19. Study summary: Donors in the United States, Italy and Spain gave samples during acute or convalescent COVID-19. Sample material is recorded as cDNA or gDNA derived from T cells, B-cell-depleted T cells, or PBMCs.

In Seattle, patients joined the study during active infection and were tracked longitudinally. Source study methods: Nucleated cell counts were estimated from reference gene primer amplification. The data were produced by immunoSEQ multiplex PCR, yet TCRdb's version contains in-frame clones alone and is incomplete. The V and J calls and clone size were taken over from that table, and D and trimming were inferred from the DNA. Of about 170,000 clones in the sample, approximately 91% were seen once. The receptor was derived from a man younger than 35 with COVID-19, enrolled during active disease. The sample was peripheral blood.

CDR3 coding DNA: TGTGCCACCAGCTGGAAGCGGGAGACCGGGGAGCTGTTTTTT. Translated, it gives CATSWKRETGELFF. V is TRBV15 and J is TRBJ2-2; TRBD2 matches at 8 bases. The CDR3 consists of 14 residues. Germline V lookup: CDR1 LNHNV, CDR2 YYDKDF (reference sequence). V lost 5 bases to trimming and J lost 5 bases; unmatched junction nucleotides: 4.